Below, one T cell receptor (beta chain) is given with its context. Its antigen remains unidentified. Sequenced by immunoSEQ multiplex PCR; TCRdb stores in-frame clones only, minus some. The sample carries tens of thousands of clones, over 80% recorded once. The sample originates from a study of OX40 agonist ivuxolimab in advanced cancers. Whole-study context: Ivuxolimab is an agonistic anti-OX40 (CD134) antibody, and patients were treated with it. Prior therapy, whether anti-PD-1, anti-PD-L1 or anti-CTLA-4, was allowed, and approximately 40% had some.

Notes on the study in general: In general, CD8+ T cells held more expanded clones than CD4+ did, on average.

Sampled blood was obtained at baseline, cycle 4 day 1, and cycle 7 day 1. The CDR3 loop spans 16 amino acids. Germline V gene data show CDR1 as KGHSH and CDR2 as LQKENI. Germline trimming cut 3 bases from V and 3 bases from J; bases unmatched to any gene: 9. The sequences come from CD4+ or CD8+ T cells sorted from blood, collected in a trial of the OX40 agonist ivuxolimab. The rearrangement joins TRBV18 to TRBJ2-3; 7 bases agree with TRBD1. The sequence was collected from an adult with an advanced solid tumor such as melanoma, head and neck, liver or kidney cancer. CDR3 in amino acids: CASSPLEGASTDTQYF. CDR3 nucleotides: TGTGCCAGCTCACCCCTCGAGGGGGCGAGTACAGATACGCAGTATTTT.